These 32 T cell receptor beta chains were all obtained from the same sample, sequenced in a study of blood T cell repertoires in COVID-19. The data were produced by immunoSEQ multiplex PCR, yet TCRdb's version contains in-frame clones alone and is incomplete. The sample shows under 350,000 clones, around nine tenths of them seen only once. Sequencing was performed on peripheral blood. The receptors originated from a woman aged 30 to 39 with COVID-19, enrolled during active disease.

This chain connects TRBV9 to TRBJ1-5; 9 nucleotides match TRBD1. This CDR3 has 16 amino acids. Trimming removed 3 bases from V and 2 bases from J; junction bases left unmatched: 6. Looked up from germline, CDR1 is SGDLS and CDR2 is YYNGEE. The CDR3 DNA follows: TGTGCCAGCAGCGCTACAGGGGGCGGAGGCAATCAGCCCCAGCATTTT. The encoded protein is CASSATGGGGNQPQHF.

The chain joins TRBV7-3 to TRBJ2-2; D may be TRBD1 (5 bases). With 5 bases removed from V and 1 base from J, the gap between germline ends came to 11 bases. Germline values: CDR1 SGHTA, CDR2 FQGTGA. The CDR3 is 15 residues long. In DNA form, the CDR3 reads TGTGCCAGCAGCGAACATACAGGGAACACCGGGGAGCTGTTTTTT. Its translation: CASSEHTGNTGELFF. Looking up the rest from reference TRBV7-3 and TRBJ2-2 gives the full variable domain: GAGVSQTPSNKVTEKGKYVELRCDPISGHTALYWYRQSLGQGPEFLIYFQGTGAADDSGLPNDRFFAVRPEGSVSTLKIQRTERGDSAVYLCASSEHTGNTGELFFGEGSRLTVL.

The rearrangement joins TRBV7-2 to TRBJ1-2; D perhaps matches TRBD1 (5 bases). Trimming left V 8 bases short and J 5 bases short, with 12 bases between. Germline V lookup: CDR1 SGHTA, CDR2 FQGNSA. The CDR3 has 12 amino acids. Here the CDR3 DNA reads TGTGCCAGCGGCGACAGTCCTTATGGCTACACCTTC. Protein: CASGDSPYGYTF.

The chain is built from TRBV7-9 and TRBJ1-5, with a possible D match to TRBD1 (6 bases). The germline V gene has CDR1 SEHNR and CDR2 FQNEAQ (reference sequence). The CDR3 contains 15 residues. V dropped 5 bases and J dropped 5 bases, with 16 bases sitting between them. The CDR3 nucleotides read TGTGCCAGCAGCCCCGGGACAAGTCGACATCAGCCCCAGCATTTT. It translates to CASSPGTSRHQPQHF.

The V call is TRBV4-1, the J call TRBJ2-5; 12 bases map to TRBD1. This CDR3 comprises 18 residues. V was clipped by 2 bases and J by 5 bases; unmatched bases: 12. Germline loops: CDR1 MGHRA, CDR2 YSYEKL. CDR3 region: CASSQSGRGQGARETQYF. The DNA of the CDR3 is TGCGCCAGCAGCCAAAGTGGCCGGGGACAGGGGGCGAGGGAGACCCAGTACTTC.

The V and J genes are TRBV7-9 and TRBJ1-4; D is unclear. V was clipped by 3 bases and J by 7 bases, with 9 bases between them. Germline lookup yields CDR1 SEHNR and CDR2 FQNEAQ (reference sequence). The CDR3 runs to 13 residues. The CDR3 region is CASSFGGPEKLFF. DNA for the CDR3: TGTGCCAGCAGCTTTGGAGGCCCTGAAAAACTGTTTTTT.

The CDR3 protein is CASSGAGNIQYF. CDR3 sequence (DNA): TGTGCCAGCTCAGGGGCGGGGAACATTCAGTACTTC. The V gene is TRBV18, the J gene TRBJ2-4; perhaps TRBD2 as D (6 bases). V was shortened by 5 bases and J by 7 bases, with 9 bases between the two germline ends. The CDR3 contains 12 residues. Germline CDR1 reads KGHSH; CDR2 reads LQKENI.

The chain has TRBV18 and TRBJ2-1; 10 positions agree with TRBD2. Trimming removed 0 bases from V and 8 bases from J; junction bases left unmatched: 4. The germline gives CDR1 KGHSH, CDR2 LQKENI. The CDR3 is 15 residues long. CDR3 in DNA: TGTGCCAGCTCACCACCTAGCGGGAGGCAAGATGAGCAGTTCTTC. It is translated as CASSPPSGRQDEQFF.

The rearrangement uses TRBV6-5 and TRBJ2-2, with 7 bases lining up with TRBD2. V lost 0 bases, J lost 5 bases, and 3 bases stayed unmatched. CDR1 and CDR2 (germline): MNHEY, SVGAGI. The CDR3 spans 15 residues. The CDR3 here is CASSYSGSGTGELFF. Written as DNA, the CDR3 is TGTGCCAGCAGTTACTCCGGTAGCGGGACCGGGGAGCTGTTTTTT.

This chain links TRBV6-2 or TRBV6-3 with TRBJ2-5, with 9 bases that match TRBD1. V was clipped by 2 bases and J by 6 bases; unmatched bases: 7. This CDR3 contains 15 residues. From germline, CDR1 is MNHEY and CDR2 SVGEGT. CDR3 amino acids: CASSYPGTGLKTQYF. DNA for the CDR3: TGTGCCAGCAGTTACCCCGGGACAGGGCTAAAGACCCAGTACTTC.

This chain joins TRBV29-1 and TRBJ2-1, with a tentative D call TRBD2 (6 bases). Per the germline V gene, CDR1 is SQVTM and CDR2 is ANQGSEA. Trimming cost V 1 base and J 3 bases, with 10 bases left between them. The CDR3 covers 14 residues. The CDR3 spells CSVEGGGFYNEQFF. CDR3 sequence (DNA): TGCAGCGTTGAAGGGGGAGGCTTCTACAATGAGCAGTTCTTC.

The chain has TRBV11-2 and TRBJ2-2; TRBD1 agrees at 8 bases. V shed 0 bases and J 10 bases; nucleotides not matched to a gene: 1. CDR1 and CDR2 from the germline V gene are SGHAT and FQNNGV. This CDR3 has 13 residues. CDR3 in amino acids: CASSLDRGQELFF. The DNA of the CDR3 is TGTGCCAGCAGCTTAGACAGGGGGCAGGAGCTGTTTTTT.

The chain links TRBV20-1 to TRBJ2-3, with 10 nucleotides matching TRBD2. The V gene's germline CDR1 is DFQATT and CDR2 SNEGSKA (reference sequence). J gave up 4 bases and V 6 bases, and 7 bases lay outside the gene matches. The CDR3 sequence is 14 residues long. CDR3 DNA: TGCAGTGCAAGTTCTAGCGGGAGTCCAGATACGCAGTATTTT. Encoded protein: CSASSSGSPDTQYF.

The chain couples TRBV5-1 to TRBJ2-7, with 11 bases aligning to TRBD2. V lost 0 bases and J lost 7; bases outside the gene matches: 6. From germline, CDR1 is SGHRS and CDR2 YFSETQ. The CDR3 covers 15 residues. The CDR3 loop reads CASSLEASGRNEQYF. The CDR3 coding sequence is TGCGCCAGCAGCTTGGAGGCTAGCGGGAGGAATGAGCAGTACTTC.

This clone occurred once. The J gene is TRBJ1-1, the V gene TRBV15; tentative D call: TRBD1 (5 bases). V lost 0 bases and J lost 8, with 10 bases in between. The CDR3 totals 13 residues. Germline CDR1 LNHNV, CDR2 YYDKDF (reference sequence). CDR3 region: CATSRDGGREAFF. The DNA of the CDR3 is TGTGCCACCAGCAGAGACGGGGGGAGGGAAGCTTTCTTT.

The chain carries TRBV5-4 and TRBJ2-1, with D perhaps matching TRBD1 (6 bases). V was clipped by 4 bases and J by 8 bases, with 10 bases between them. Germline lookup yields CDR1 SGHNT and CDR2 YYREEE (reference sequence). This CDR3 is built from 12 residues. The CDR3 here is CASSRDIDEQFF. The CDR3 DNA follows: TGTGCCAGCAGCCGGGACATCGATGAGCAGTTCTTC. Looking up the rest from reference TRBV5-4 and TRBJ2-1 gives the full variable domain: ETGVTQSPTHLIKTRGQQVTLRCSSQSGHNTVSWYQQALGQGPQFIFQYYREEENGRGNFPPRFSGLQFPNYSSELNVNALELDDSALYLCASSRDIDEQFFGPGTRLTVL.

The chain joins TRBV19 to TRBJ1-2, with 7 bases fitting TRBD1. This CDR3 contains 12 residues. Unmatched junction bases numbered 2, after V lost 6 bases and J lost 4 bases. Per the germline V gene, CDR1 is LNHDA and CDR2 is SQIVND (reference sequence). The CDR3 DNA reads TGTGCCAGTAGAACAGGGGTCTATGGCTACACCTTC. It codes for CASRTGVYGYTF.

This clone is a singleton in its sample. V and J are TRBV28 and TRBJ2-5, with 7 positions matching TRBD1. Trimming at V came to 8 bases and at J to 5 bases, leaving 11 bases not matched to a gene. Looked up from germline, CDR1 is MDHEN and CDR2 is SYDVKM. This CDR3 is 14 amino acids long. The CDR3 reads CASYETGNLETQYF. The CDR3 bases are TGTGCCAGCTACGAGACAGGGAATTTGGAGACCCAGTACTTC.

The gene calls are TRBV28 and TRBJ2-7; perhaps TRBD2 as D (6 bases). Between the trimmed V and J ends, which lost 6 bases and 5 bases, there was a span of 17 bases. The CDR3 totals 14 residues. Germline V gene sequence: CDR1 MDHEN, CDR2 SYDVKM. CDR3 in DNA: TGTGCCAGCAGAGGGACCGGGAGCGCCCACGAGCAGTACTTC. This translates into CASRGTGSAHEQYF.

The rearrangement uses TRBV28 and TRBJ1-5; D remains ambiguous. Germline V lookup: CDR1 MDHEN, CDR2 SYDVKM. The CDR3 is 16 amino acids. The V gene lost 3 bases and the J gene lost 0 bases, with 12 bases spanning the gap. This CDR3 reads CASSFLGFGSNQPQHF. The CDR3, as DNA: TGTGCCAGCAGTTTTCTCGGGTTCGGTAGCAATCAGCCCCAGCATTTT.

The chain couples TRBV7-8 to TRBJ1-1; 9 nucleotides match TRBD1. This CDR3 spans 15 amino acids. V was clipped by 3 bases and J by 3 bases; unmatched bases: 5. The V gene's germline CDR1 is SGHVS and CDR2 FQNEAQ. CDR3 residues: CASSLWDRDHTEAFF. The CDR3, as DNA: TGTGCCAGCAGCTTGTGGGACAGGGACCACACTGAAGCTTTCTTT.

This chain connects TRBV9 to TRBJ2-5; 8 bases line up with TRBD1. Germline lookup yields CDR1 SGDLS and CDR2 YYNGEE. The CDR3 runs 16 residues. J lost 9 bases, V lost 4 bases, and 17 bases had no gene match. For the CDR3, the DNA is TGTGCCAGCAGCCCCCGTCAGGGGGCTTTAAGTTGGGCCCAGTACTTC. Translated: CASSPRQGALSWAQYF. Drawing the rest from reference TRBV9 and TRBJ2-5, the complete variable domain is DSGVTQTPKHLITATGQRVTLRCSPRSGDLSVYWYQQSLDQGLQFLIQYYNGEERAKGNILERFSAQQFPDLHSELNLSSLELGDSALYFCASSPRQGALSWAQYFGPGTRLLVL.

This clone was seen once. This rearrangement joins TRBV28 to TRBJ1-3, with D unclear. The V gene lost 3 bases and the J gene lost 2 bases, with 8 bases spanning the gap. The germline gives CDR1 MDHEN, CDR2 SYDVKM. The CDR3 contains 14 residues. Here the CDR3 DNA reads TGTGCCAGCAGTTTCGGTGTTCCTGGAAACACCATATATTTT. Amino acid sequence: CASSFGVPGNTIYF.

This rearrangement joins TRBV5-6 to TRBJ2-2; D possibly corresponds to TRBD1 (6 bases). Deletions cut 5 bases from V and 7 bases from J, with 18 bases between. Per germline, CDR1 SGHDT and CDR2 YYEEEE. The CDR3 sequence is 15 residues long. CDR3 in DNA: TGTGCCAGCAGTTATTCCTGGACAGTCGGCGGGGAGCTGTTTTTT. Translating it yields CASSYSWTVGGELFF.

The gene calls are TRBV4-1 and TRBJ2-5; 7 positions agree with TRBD2. Trimming took 1 base from V and 5 from J; bases not matched to a gene: 7. Germline V gene sequence: CDR1 MGHRA, CDR2 YSYEKL. The CDR3 is 15 amino acids. The CDR3 DNA follows: TGCGCCAGCAGCCAAGTCTCGGCGGGAGCGGAGACCCAGTACTTC. Amino acids: CASSQVSAGAETQYF.

J is TRBJ1-1 and V is TRBV6-2 or TRBV6-3; D unclear. Germline V gene data show CDR1 as MNHEY and CDR2 as SVGEGT. This CDR3 is 15 amino acids long. The V gene lost 2 bases and the J gene lost 4 bases, with 14 bases spanning the gap. CDR3 sequence (DNA): TGTGCCAGCAGTTACGCAACGGGGTCGCGCACTGAAGCTTTCTTT. Amino acid sequence: CASSYATGSRTEAFF.

This clone was detected once. The genes are TRBV24-1 and TRBJ2-3; D perhaps matches TRBD2 (5 bases). Per germline, CDR1 KGHDR and CDR2 SFDVKD. V was clipped by 2 bases and J by 4 bases, with 15 bases between them. This CDR3 contains 16 residues. CDR3 DNA: TGTGCCACCAGTGATTCTCCTGGGAGTGGGTCAGATACGCAGTATTTT. It encodes CATSDSPGSGSDTQYF.

The chain uses TRBV5-4 and TRBJ2-1, with D maybe TRBD2 (6 bases). CDR1 is SGHNT, CDR2 YYREEE, per germline (reference sequence). The CDR3 has 15 residues. With 0 bases removed from V and 0 bases from J, the gap between germline ends came to 7 bases. CDR3 nucleotide sequence: TGTGCCAGCAGCTTGGGCGGGGCCTCCTACAATGAGCAGTTCTTC. Translated, it gives CASSLGGASYNEQFF.

The rearrangement uses TRBV19 and TRBJ2-1, with TRBD2 matching over 7 bases. Trimming took 3 bases from V and 0 from J; bases not matched to a gene: 2. CDR3 length: 15 residues. CDR1 is LNHDA and CDR2 is SQIVND in the germline V gene (reference sequence). The CDR3 nucleotides are TGTGCCAGTAGTATGGGCGGGAGCTCCTACAATGAGCAGTTCTTC. This codes for CASSMGGSSYNEQFF.

The rearrangement uses TRBV19 and TRBJ2-7, with TRBD1 identical over 7 bases. This CDR3 has 17 residues. Per the germline V gene, CDR1 is LNHDA and CDR2 is SQIVND (reference sequence). V dropped 3 bases and J dropped 2; count of bases not matched to a gene: 13. CDR3: CASSITGTDYPPYEQYF. CDR3 nucleotide sequence: TGTGCCAGTAGTATCACCGGGACAGACTACCCCCCCTACGAGCAGTACTTC.

This clone was detected once. CDR3 sequence (DNA): TGTGCCAGCAGCCTGATGGTAGCGGAGCCGGGAGATACGCAGTATTTT. As protein: CASSLMVAEPGDTQYF. The V gene is TRBV3-1 (or the pseudogene TRBV3-2), the J gene TRBJ2-3; TRBD2 might be the D (6 bases). The CDR3 runs to 16 residues. V lost 4 bases to trimming and J lost 5 bases, with 19 bases between them. Germline assignment: CDR1 LGHDT and CDR2 YNNKEL (reference sequence).

The CDR3 DNA is TGCGCCAGCAGCTTGGACCCCCTAGCGGGAGTTGGCGGGGAGCTGTTTTTT. It yields the protein CASSLDPLAGVGGELFF. The genes are TRBV5-1 and TRBJ2-2; 10 nucleotides agree with TRBD2. The V segment lost 0 bases and the J segment 7 bases; nucleotides outside the gene matches: 9. The CDR3 extends over 17 amino acids. CDR1 and CDR2 (germline): SGHRS, YFSETQ.